This TCR beta chain came from a study of Ad26.COV2.S vaccination and SARS-CoV-2 variants. The CDR3 length is 15 residues. Trimming stripped 3 bases from V and 0 bases from J, with 9 bases between. Germline V gives CDR1 SGDLS, CDR2 YYNGEE. The data were produced by immunoSEQ multiplex PCR, yet TCRdb's version contains in-frame clones alone and is incomplete. The profile shows around 370,000 clones, about 90% of them singletons. This clone was seen just once. Its specificity is not known. Findings and limits, study-wide: With respect to non-spike TCR breadth, vaccine and placebo recipients were similar. Reported findings describe substantial breadth in spike-specific CD8+ and CD4+ T cell responses following vaccination.

The chain employs TRBV9 and TRBJ2-2; TRBD1 is a possible D gene (6 bases). Source: peripheral blood, taken after recovery from COVID-19. The clonotype was recovered from a human donor who had recovered from COVID-19. CDR3 protein: CASSGHRANTGELFF. CDR3 in DNA: TGTGCCAGCAGCGGTCACAGGGCGAACACCGGGGAGCTGTTTTTT.